The 6 T cell receptor beta chains given below trace back to one sample, sequenced in a study of PD-L1 blockade in urothelial cancer (dated by TCRdb to between 2016 and 2019). Reading the label with the study, this specimen's time point is: peripheral blood 6 weeks after treatment start. The library came from the immunoSEQ multiplex PCR assay. TCRdb took this table from immuneACCESS and kept in-frame rearrangements with V and J called. Such tables lack part of the clones; where checked against another copy, unresolved V genes explain under half of the gap, and the rest is unexplained. A total of 38,000 or so clones appear in this sample, approximately 80% of them only once. Under 12% of the sample is in the top ten clones. The sequencing here drew on PBMCs, taken around atezolizumab (anti-PD-L1) treatment. The receptors stem from a man aged 40-55 years with urothelial cancer.

The chain employs TRBV7-9 and TRBJ2-7, with D unclear. With 5 bases removed from V and 1 base from J, the gap between germline ends came to 12 bases. Germline CDR1 reads SEHNR; CDR2 reads FQNEAQ (reference sequence). The CDR3 is 14 amino acids. CDR3 in DNA: TGTGCCAGCAGCCCGAGGCCGGAGTCCTACGAGCAGTACTTC. Its translation: CASSPRPESYEQYF.

This clone is a singleton in its sample. V gene TRBV7-9 combines with J gene TRBJ2-1, with 11 bases lining up with TRBD2. The CDR3 runs 18 residues. Germline V gives CDR1 SEHNR, CDR2 FQNEAQ (reference sequence). The trim removed 2 bases at V and 5 bases at J, leaving 11 bases unmatched. The CDR3 loop is CASSLPLRLAGLNNEQFF. The CDR3 nucleotides read TGTGCCAGCAGCTTACCCCTTAGACTAGCGGGATTGAACAATGAGCAGTTCTTC.

V and J are TRBV7-2 and TRBJ2-7; the D is unclear. In germline, CDR1 is SGHTA, CDR2 FQGNSA. V was trimmed by 3 bases and J by 5 bases, leaving 17 bases between them. The CDR3 loop spans 15 amino acids. CDR3 protein: CASSFYGKLPNEQYF. The CDR3 DNA follows: TGTGCCAGCAGCTTTTACGGTAAACTACCTAACGAGCAGTACTTC.

The chain carries TRBV29-1 and TRBJ1-3, with D hard to call. The CDR3 length is 11 residues. The germline gives CDR1 SQVTM, CDR2 ANQGSEA. Deletions cut 3 bases from V and 10 bases from J, with 10 bases between. The DNA of the CDR3 is TGCAGCGTTGAGGAGTTACGGACCATATATTTT. It yields the protein CSVEELRTIYF.

The V gene is TRBV30, the J gene TRBJ2-2; D possibly corresponds to TRBD1 (5 bases). Germline V CDR1 and CDR2: GTSNPN, SVGIG (reference sequence). There are 13 residues in the CDR3. Trimming pared 1 base from V and 4 bases from J, leaving 7 bases between. The DNA of the CDR3 is TGTGCCTGGAGTGGACAGACCACCGGGGAGCTGTTTTTT. This gives the protein CAWSGQTTGELFF.

The chain employs TRBV5-1 and TRBJ2-3; the D gene is possibly TRBD2 (5 bases). Trimming stripped 4 bases from V and 4 bases from J, with 16 bases between. Looked up from germline, CDR1 is SGHRS and CDR2 is YFSETQ. CDR3 length: 15 amino acids. CDR3 sequence (DNA): TGCGCCAGCAGCCCCCTCCCGGGGTTAGCAGATACGCAGTATTTT. As protein: CASSPLPGLADTQYF. The complete variable domain, with remaining parts taken from reference TRBV5-1 and TRBJ2-3, reads KAGVTQTPRYLIKTRGQQVTLSCSPISGHRSVSWYQQTPGQGLQFLFEYFSETQRNKGNFPGRFSGRQFSNSRSEMNVSTLELGDSALYLCASSPLPGLADTQYFGPGTRLTVL.